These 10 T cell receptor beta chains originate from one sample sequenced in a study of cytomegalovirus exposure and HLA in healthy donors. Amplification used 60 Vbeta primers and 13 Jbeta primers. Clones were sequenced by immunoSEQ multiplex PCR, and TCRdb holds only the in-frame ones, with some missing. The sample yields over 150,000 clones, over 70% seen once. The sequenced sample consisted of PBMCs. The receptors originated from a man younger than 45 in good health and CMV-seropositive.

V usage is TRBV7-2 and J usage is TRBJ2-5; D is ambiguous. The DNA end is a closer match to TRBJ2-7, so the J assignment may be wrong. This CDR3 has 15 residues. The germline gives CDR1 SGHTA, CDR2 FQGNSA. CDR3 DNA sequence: TGTGCCAGCAGCTTAGCCGGAGATACTGTCTACGAGCAGTACTTC. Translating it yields CASSLAGDTVYEQYF.

The CDR3 DNA follows: TGTGCCAGCAGTTACTCGGACAGGGGACATCAGCCCCAGCATTTT. Translation gives CASSYSDRGHQPQHF. The V gene is TRBV6-6, the J gene TRBJ1-5; TRBD1 matches 9 bases. Losses at the gene ends were 0 bases for V and 5 bases for J; bases not matched to a gene: 2. The V gene's germline CDR1 is MNHNY and CDR2 SVGAGI (reference sequence). The CDR3 totals 15 residues.

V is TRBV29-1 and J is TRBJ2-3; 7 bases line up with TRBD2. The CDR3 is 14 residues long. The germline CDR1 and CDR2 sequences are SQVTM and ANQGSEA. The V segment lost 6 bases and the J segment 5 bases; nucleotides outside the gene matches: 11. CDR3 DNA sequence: TGCAGCGTCGACCTCCGGGGGGATATAGATACGCAGTATTTT. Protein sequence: CSVDLRGDIDTQYF.

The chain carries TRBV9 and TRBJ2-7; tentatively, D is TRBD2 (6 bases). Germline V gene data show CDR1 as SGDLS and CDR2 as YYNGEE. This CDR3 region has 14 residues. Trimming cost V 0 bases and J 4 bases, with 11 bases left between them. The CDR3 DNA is TGTGCCAGCAGCGTAGGGGTTAGCGGATACGAGCAGTACTTC. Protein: CASSVGVSGYEQYF.

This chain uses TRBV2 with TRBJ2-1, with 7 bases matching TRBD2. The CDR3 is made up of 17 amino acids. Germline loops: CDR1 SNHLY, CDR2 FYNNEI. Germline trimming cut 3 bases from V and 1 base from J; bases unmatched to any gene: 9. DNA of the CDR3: TGTGCCAGCAGTGACGGACTAGGATTTGGATCCTACAATGAGCAGTTCTTC. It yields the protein CASSDGLGFGSYNEQFF.

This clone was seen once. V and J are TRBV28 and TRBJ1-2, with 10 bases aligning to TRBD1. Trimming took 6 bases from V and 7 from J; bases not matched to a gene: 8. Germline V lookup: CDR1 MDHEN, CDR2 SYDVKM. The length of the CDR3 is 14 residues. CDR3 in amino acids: CASSLRQGAFGYTF. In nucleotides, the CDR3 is TGTGCCAGCAGCTTAAGACAGGGGGCCTTTGGCTACACCTTC.

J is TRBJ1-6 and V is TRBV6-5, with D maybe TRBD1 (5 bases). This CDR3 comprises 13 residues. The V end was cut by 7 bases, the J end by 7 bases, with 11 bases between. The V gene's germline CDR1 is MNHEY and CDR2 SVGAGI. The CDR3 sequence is CASTGRGNSPLHF. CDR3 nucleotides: TGTGCCAGCACCGGGCGGGGGAATTCACCCCTCCACTTT.

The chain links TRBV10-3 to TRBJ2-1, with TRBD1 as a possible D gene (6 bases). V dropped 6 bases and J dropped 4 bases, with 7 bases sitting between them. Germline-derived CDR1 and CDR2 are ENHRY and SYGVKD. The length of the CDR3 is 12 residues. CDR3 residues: CAISTGYNEQFF. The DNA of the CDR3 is TGTGCCATCAGCACAGGGTACAATGAGCAGTTCTTC.

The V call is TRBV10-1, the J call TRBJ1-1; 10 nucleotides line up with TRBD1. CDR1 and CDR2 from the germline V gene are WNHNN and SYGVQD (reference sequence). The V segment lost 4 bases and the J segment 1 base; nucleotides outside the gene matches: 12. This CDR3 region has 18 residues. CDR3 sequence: CASSAIRDRGAGNTEAFF. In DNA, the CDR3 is TGCGCCAGCAGTGCGATCCGGGACAGGGGAGCAGGGAACACTGAAGCTTTCTTT.

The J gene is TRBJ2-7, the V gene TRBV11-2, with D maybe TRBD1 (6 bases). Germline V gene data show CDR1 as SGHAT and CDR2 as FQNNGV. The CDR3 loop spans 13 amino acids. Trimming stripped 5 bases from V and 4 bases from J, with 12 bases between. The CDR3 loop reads CASSPDRKYEQYF. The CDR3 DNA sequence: TGTGCCAGCAGCCCAGACAGGAAATACGAGCAGTACTTC.